A single sample gave rise to the 30 T cell receptor beta chains below, sequenced in a study of blood T cell repertoires in COVID-19. Clones were read by immunoSEQ multiplex PCR, and TCRdb kept only the in-frame ones, dropping some. The sample records about 310,000 clones, 80% to 90% being singletons. Sequenced material: peripheral blood. The source is a woman aged 45 to 65 who had recovered from COVID-19.

The chain is built from TRBV10-1 and TRBJ2-1, with TRBD2 matching 10 bases. After removal of 3 bases from V and 8 bases from J, the junction contained 4 bases not matched to a gene. CDR1 is WNHNN, CDR2 SYGVQD, per germline (reference sequence). The CDR3 runs 14 residues. This CDR3 reads CASSDSGGEDEQFF. The CDR3 DNA reads TGCGCCAGCAGTGACAGCGGGGGGGAGGATGAGCAGTTCTTC.

The chain joins TRBV19 to TRBJ2-1; 7 bases align to TRBD2. The CDR3 extends over 13 amino acids. Looked up from germline, CDR1 is LNHDA and CDR2 is SQIVND (reference sequence). The J segment lost 7 bases and the V segment lost 6 bases, leaving 6 bases of the junction unmatched. In nucleotides, the CDR3 is TGTGCCAGTAGGCAATCCGGGGGGAATGAGCAGTTCTTC. Residues: CASRQSGGNEQFF.

V usage is TRBV27 and J usage is TRBJ2-1; 9 nucleotides line up with TRBD1. Germline values: CDR1 MNHEY, CDR2 SMNVEV (reference sequence). J lost 10 bases, V lost 9 bases, and 16 bases had no gene match. This CDR3 has 15 amino acids. This CDR3 reads CASSIVQGAPQEQFF. The CDR3 nucleotides are TGTGCCAGTAGCATAGTACAGGGGGCGCCCCAAGAGCAGTTCTTC.

The rearrangement links TRBV30 to TRBJ2-1; no reliable D call. CDR1 and CDR2 (germline): GTSNPN, SVGIG (reference sequence). This CDR3 has 12 residues. Trimming took off 0 bases at V and 4 bases at J, with 4 bases between the two ends. CDR3 in amino acids: CAWSVQYNEQFF. DNA of the CDR3: TGTGCCTGGAGTGTGCAGTACAATGAGCAGTTCTTC.

The CDR3 DNA sequence: TGTGCCAGCAGCCAAGAACGGGACAGGCGCCCCCCTAAGCAGTTCTTC. The encoded protein is CASSQERDRRPPKQFF. This chain connects TRBV14 to TRBJ2-1; 8 bases fit TRBD1. This CDR3 has 16 residues. Trimming cost V 0 bases and J 11 bases; bases outside gene matches: 12. CDR1 is SGHDN, CDR2 FVKESK, per germline.

The V call is TRBV11-2, the J call TRBJ2-7; D is undetermined. Trimming stripped 2 bases from V and 2 bases from J, with 7 bases between. Looked up from germline, CDR1 is SGHAT and CDR2 is FQNNGV. This CDR3 is built from 13 residues. The CDR3 bases are TGTGCCAGCAGCTTATTACAAACCTACGAGCAGTACTTC. Translated: CASSLLQTYEQYF. Drawing the rest from reference TRBV11-2 and TRBJ2-7, the complete variable domain is EAGVAQSPRYKIIEKRQSVAFWCNPISGHATLYWYQQILGQGPKLLIQFQNNGVVDDSQLPKDRFSAERLKGVDSTLKIQPAKLEDSAVYLCASSLLQTYEQYFGPGTRLTVT.

The rearrangement joins TRBV9 to TRBJ1-3, with 9 bases matching TRBD1. The junction had 4 bases not matched to a gene; V was cut back by 0 bases and J by 0 bases. CDR1 and CDR2 (germline): SGDLS, YYNGEE. The length of the CDR3 is 17 residues. The CDR3 region has the DNA TGTGCCAGCAGCGTAGCGGGACAGGGTAGCTCTGGAAACACCATATATTTT. Protein sequence: CASSVAGQGSSGNTIYF.

In its sample, this clone was seen once. The rearrangement links TRBV2 to TRBJ2-1, with D maybe TRBD1 (6 bases). The CDR3 consists of 13 residues. Germline CDR1 is SNHLY and CDR2 is FYNNEI. V lost 4 bases, J lost 6 bases, and 10 bases lay in between. This CDR3 reads CASSGTVFNEQFF. The CDR3 region has the DNA TGTGCCAGCAGTGGGACAGTATTCAATGAGCAGTTCTTC.

The V call is TRBV6-5, the J call TRBJ2-5; TRBD1 agrees at 9 bases. The V segment lost 7 bases and the J segment 3 bases; nucleotides outside the gene matches: 6. This CDR3 comprises 14 residues. Per the germline V gene, CDR1 is MNHEY and CDR2 is SVGAGI. The CDR3 protein is CASTRDRVKETQYF. The CDR3 coding sequence is TGTGCCAGCACCCGGGACAGGGTCAAAGAGACCCAGTACTTC.

The table lists this clone with a count of one. The gene calls are TRBV15 and TRBJ2-7; TRBD1 matches 7 bases. V dropped 3 bases and J dropped 6; count of bases not matched to a gene: 2. Germline CDR1 and CDR2: LNHNV and YYDKDF (reference sequence). The CDR3 runs to 12 residues. CDR3 region: CATSSTGVEQYF. The CDR3 DNA sequence: TGTGCCACCAGCAGTACAGGGGTCGAGCAGTACTTC.

The chain has TRBV6-5 and TRBJ1-6, with TRBD1 as a possible D gene (5 bases). Germline V lookup: CDR1 MNHEY, CDR2 SVGAGI. V was clipped by 8 bases and J by 5 bases, with 16 bases between them. The CDR3 sequence is 15 residues long. The CDR3 DNA follows: TGTGCCAGCGCCCAATTGACAGCCAATAATTCACCCCTCCACTTT. This codes for CASAQLTANNSPLHF.

This clone appeared once. The V gene is TRBV5-1, the J gene TRBJ1-3; the D is unclear. CDR3 length: 17 residues. The V and J ends lost 4 bases and 1 base respectively, with 18 bases between them. Looked up from germline, CDR1 is SGHRS and CDR2 is YFSETQ. The chain's CDR3 is CASSPSGTPESGNTIYF. The CDR3 nucleotides are TGCGCCAGCAGCCCCAGCGGCACCCCAGAGTCTGGAAACACCATATATTTT.

The V call is TRBV14, the J call TRBJ1-2, with D unresolved. The CDR3 runs to 13 residues. CDR1 and CDR2 (germline): SGHDN, FVKESK. Trimming removed 2 bases from V and 2 bases from J, with 6 bases in between. CDR3 region: CASSQTLNYGYTF. The CDR3 DNA is TGTGCCAGCAGCCAAACGCTAAACTATGGCTACACCTTC.

This chain links TRBV7-2 with TRBJ2-1; 7 bases fit TRBD1. There are 15 residues in the CDR3. In germline, CDR1 is SGHTA, CDR2 FQGNSA. With V trimmed by 4 bases and J by 4 bases, 7 bases remained unmatched. The CDR3: CASSSDPGGYNEQFF. CDR3 sequence (DNA): TGTGCCAGCAGCTCGGACCCAGGGGGTTACAATGAGCAGTTCTTC.

V is TRBV14 and J is TRBJ2-3; no clear D. Trimming removed 4 bases from V and 6 bases from J, with 11 bases in between. CDR1 is SGHDN, CDR2 FVKESK, per germline. This CDR3 has 13 amino acids. The CDR3 bases are TGTGCCAGCAGCCCTACAACAGCCGATACGCAGTATTTT. Amino acids: CASSPTTADTQYF.

This clone has a single count. The gene calls are TRBV20-1 and TRBJ2-3; 7 nucleotides agree with TRBD1. Germline trimming cut 5 bases from V and 10 bases from J; bases unmatched to any gene: 6. Germline CDR1 reads DFQATT; CDR2 reads SNEGSKA (reference sequence). The CDR3 has 11 amino acids. This CDR3 reads CSAPRGGSQYF. The CDR3 DNA reads TGCAGTGCTCCAAGAGGGGGCTCGCAGTATTTT.

The chain has TRBV7-2 and TRBJ1-4; perhaps TRBD1 as D (5 bases). Trimming left V 5 bases short and J 7 bases short, with 14 bases between. This CDR3 is built from 14 residues. Germline V gene lookup returns CDR1 SGHTA and CDR2 FQGNSA. The CDR3 sequence: CASSRTLSSEKLFF. The CDR3 region has the DNA TGTGCCAGCAGCCGGACACTATCCAGTGAAAAACTGTTTTTT.

With respect to this clone: Mismatch with germline at one junction end may stem from a read error. The V call is TRBV30, the J call TRBJ2-7; possible D gene TRBD1, 5 bases. This CDR3 has 12 amino acids. Germline loops: CDR1 GTSNPN, CDR2 SVGIG (reference sequence). The CDR3 region is CAWSAQLTRVLF. The CDR3 region has the DNA TGTGCCTGGAGCGCCCAACTCACCAGGGTTCTCTTC.

The V gene is TRBV19, the J gene TRBJ2-6; the match to TRBD1 covers 7 bases. V gave up 10 bases and J gave up 0 bases; unmatched junction bases: 15. Germline CDR1 and CDR2: LNHDA and SQIVND (reference sequence). This CDR3 is 18 amino acids long. DNA for the CDR3: TGTGCCACCGCAACCTTACAGGGGTCCGTCTCTGGGGCCAACGTCCTGACTTTC. Its protein is CATATLQGSVSGANVLTF.

V and J are TRBV27 and TRBJ1-4; TRBD1 aligns across 7 bases. This CDR3 is built from 16 residues. Germline V gene sequence: CDR1 MNHEY, CDR2 SMNVEV (reference sequence). V trimming: 5 bases; J trimming: 0 bases; junction bases outside the gene matches: 6. CDR3 loop: CASSPGTVATNEKLFF. CDR3 DNA sequence: TGTGCCAGCAGTCCGGGGACAGTTGCAACTAATGAAAAACTGTTTTTT.

The rearrangement uses TRBV28 and TRBJ1-4; 7 bases fit TRBD1. This CDR3 is 13 amino acids long. After removal of 7 bases from V and 8 bases from J, the junction contained 7 bases not matched to a gene. The V gene's germline CDR1 is MDHEN and CDR2 SYDVKM. The CDR3: CASNTGVWEKLFF. The DNA of the CDR3 is TGTGCCAGCAACACAGGGGTATGGGAAAAACTGTTTTTT.

This rearrangement joins TRBV20-1 to TRBJ2-2; D not certain. The CDR3 is 15 amino acids. Trimming left V 3 bases short and J 4 bases short, with 15 bases between. Germline values: CDR1 DFQATT, CDR2 SNEGSKA (reference sequence). CDR3: CSASAGYSSTGELFF. CDR3 nucleotides: TGCAGTGCTAGTGCCGGGTATTCGTCCACCGGGGAGCTGTTTTTT.

This clone was recorded only once. The chain has TRBV28 and TRBJ2-3, with TRBD2 identical over 10 bases. With V trimmed by 6 bases and J by 0 bases, 9 bases remained unmatched. Germline values: CDR1 MDHEN, CDR2 SYDVKM. The CDR3 is 17 amino acids. The CDR3 bases are TGTGCCAGCAGGCGTTCACTAGCGGGACAAAGCACAGATACGCAGTATTTT. Translating it yields CASRRSLAGQSTDTQYF.

The chain joins TRBV11-2 to TRBJ1-2, with unresolved D. Germline CDR1 SGHAT, CDR2 FQNNGV. The V end lost 5 bases, the J end lost 0 bases, and 16 bases lay between the germline ends. There are 16 residues in the CDR3. Here the CDR3 DNA reads TGTGCCAGCAGCCCGCTAGGTAGAGGCGCTAACTATGGCTACACCTTC. It is translated as CASSPLGRGANYGYTF.

The chain has TRBV9 and TRBJ1-6; no clear D. CDR3 size: 13 residues. Germline CDR1 reads SGDLS; CDR2 reads YYNGEE. Trimming took 3 bases from V and 8 from J, leaving 9 bases between them. CDR3 amino acids: CASSASPDSPLHF. In DNA, the CDR3 is TGTGCCAGCAGCGCAAGTCCGGATTCACCCCTCCACTTT.

The chain is built from TRBV16 and TRBJ1-2; weak D call: TRBD1 (6 bases). V lost 4 bases, J lost 5 bases, and 14 bases lay in between. Germline loops: CDR1 KGHSY, CDR2 FQNENV. The CDR3 is made up of 14 amino acids. The CDR3, as DNA: TGTGCCAGCAGCCCCAGTCCCAGGGGTTATGGCTACACCTTC. Translation gives CASSPSPRGYGYTF. The full variable domain, completed using reference TRBV16 and TRBJ1-2, is GEEVAQTPKHLVRGEGQKAKLYCAPIKGHSYVFWYQQVLKNEFKFLISFQNENVFDETGMPKERFSAKCLPNSPCSLEIQATKLEDSAVYFCASSPSPRGYGYTFGSGTRLTVV.

CDR3 amino acids: CASSDPPTGEYTQYF. In DNA, the CDR3 is TGTGCCAGCAGCGACCCCCCGACAGGTGAATATACGCAGTATTTT. The chain links TRBV28 to TRBJ2-3, with D tentatively TRBD1 (6 bases). V dropped 6 bases and J dropped 7 bases, with 20 bases sitting between them. This CDR3 comprises 15 residues. CDR1 MDHEN and CDR2 SYDVKM come from the germline V gene.

This chain links TRBV3-1 (or the pseudogene TRBV3-2) with TRBJ1-1; TRBD1 might be the D (5 bases). The V end was cut by 3 bases, the J end by 0 bases, with 17 bases between. CDR3 size: 17 residues. Per the germline V gene, CDR1 is LGHDT and CDR2 is YNNKEL (reference sequence). CDR3 DNA sequence: TGTGCCAGCAGCCAGCCGTTAGCGGGACGGATGAACACTGAAGCTTTCTTT. Its translation: CASSQPLAGRMNTEAFF.

The gene calls are TRBV19 and TRBJ2-2, with a tentative D call TRBD2 (6 bases). The germline gives CDR1 LNHDA, CDR2 SQIVND (reference sequence). Trimming cost V 5 bases and J 7 bases, with 11 bases left between them. This CDR3 spans 13 amino acids. The CDR3 coding sequence is TGTGCCAGTAGTGCTCCGGGGGTCGGGGAGCTGTTTTTT. Protein: CASSAPGVGELFF.

The V call is TRBV9, the J call TRBJ2-1, with TRBD2 matching over 10 bases. The junction had 12 bases not matched to a gene; V was cut back by 0 bases and J by 9 bases. The CDR3 covers 17 residues. Germline V lookup: CDR1 SGDLS, CDR2 YYNGEE. This CDR3 reads CASSVASTSGAGGEQFF. The DNA for the CDR3 is TGTGCCAGCAGCGTAGCTTCAACTAGCGGGGCCGGCGGTGAGCAGTTCTTC.